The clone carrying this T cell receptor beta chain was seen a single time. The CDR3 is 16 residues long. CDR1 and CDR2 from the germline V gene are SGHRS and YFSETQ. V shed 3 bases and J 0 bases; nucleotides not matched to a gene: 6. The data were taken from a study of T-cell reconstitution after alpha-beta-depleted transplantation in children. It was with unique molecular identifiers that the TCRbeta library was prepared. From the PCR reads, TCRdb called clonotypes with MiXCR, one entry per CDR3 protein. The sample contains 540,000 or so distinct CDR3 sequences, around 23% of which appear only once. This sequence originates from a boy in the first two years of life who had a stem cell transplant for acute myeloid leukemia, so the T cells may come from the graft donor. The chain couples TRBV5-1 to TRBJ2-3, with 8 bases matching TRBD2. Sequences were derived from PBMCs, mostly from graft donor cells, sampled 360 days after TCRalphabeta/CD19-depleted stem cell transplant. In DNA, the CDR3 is TGCGCCAGCAGCTCTGGAGTAGCGGGGAGCACAGATACGCAGTATTTT. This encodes CASSSGVAGSTDTQYF.